The clone carrying this TCR beta chain was seen many times. The CDR3 consists of 15 residues. Trimming removed 7 bases from V and 5 bases from J, with 20 bases in between. Germline lookup yields CDR1 SEHNR and CDR2 FQNEAQ (reference sequence). Every donor was a healthy Caucasian. TCRdb reanalysed the 5' RACE reads using MiXCR and keeps one entry per CDR3 protein. Here the sample spans some 900,000 distinct CDR3 sequences, roughly 12% being singletons. The data originate from a study of identical twins. This sample was shared with a second study, whose subject was yellow fever vaccine responses in identical twins.

The chain carries TRBV7-9 and TRBJ1-1, with D maybe TRBD1 (6 bases). This receptor was obtained from a woman between 18 and 29 years old in good health. Sequenced: PBMCs. The CDR3 sequence is CASTWAGEVKTEAFF. As DNA, the CDR3 is TGTGCCAGCACCTGGGCAGGGGAAGTAAAAACTGAAGCTTTCTTT.